The 2 T cell receptor beta chains listed next were all sequenced from one sample in a study of tumor-infiltrating lymphocytes in localized non-small cell lung cancer. Clones were read by immunoSEQ multiplex PCR, and TCRdb kept only the in-frame ones, dropping some. The sample shows about 9,700 clones, around 73% of them seen only once. The sample was lung tumor tissue. Receptors originate from a human donor with non-small cell lung cancer.

In this sample, this clone turned up once. The V gene is TRBV30, the J gene TRBJ2-4; D may match TRBD1 or TRBD2 (7 bases each). Germline CDR1 and CDR2: GTSNPN and SVGIG (reference sequence). The V end lost 3 bases, the J end lost 3 bases, and 18 bases lay between the germline ends. CDR3 length: 16 residues. The CDR3: CAWSPGGAGHKNIQYF. CDR3 DNA: TGTGCCTGGAGCCCAGGGGGGGCGGGCCACAAAAACATTCAGTACTTC.

The chain has TRBV7-3 and TRBJ1-1; the match to TRBD1 covers 8 bases. The CDR3 spans 14 residues. The V gene's germline CDR1 is SGHTA and CDR2 FQGTGA. V lost 5 bases, J lost 3 bases, and 5 bases stayed unmatched. The DNA for the CDR3 is TGTGCCAGCAGCCTCGGACAGGGATACACTGAAGCTTTCTTT. Translating gives CASSLGQGYTEAFF.